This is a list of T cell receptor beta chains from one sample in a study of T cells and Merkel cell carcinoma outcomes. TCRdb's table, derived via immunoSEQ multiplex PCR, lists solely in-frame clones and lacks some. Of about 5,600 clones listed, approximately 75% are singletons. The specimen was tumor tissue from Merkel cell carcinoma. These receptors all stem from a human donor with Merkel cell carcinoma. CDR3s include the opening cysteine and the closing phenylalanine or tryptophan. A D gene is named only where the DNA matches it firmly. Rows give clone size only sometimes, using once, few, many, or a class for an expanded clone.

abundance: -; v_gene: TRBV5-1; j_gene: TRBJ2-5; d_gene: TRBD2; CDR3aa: CASSLVLAVQETQYF; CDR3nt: TGCGCCAGCAGCTTGGTTCTAGCGGTCCAAGAGACCCAGTACTTC
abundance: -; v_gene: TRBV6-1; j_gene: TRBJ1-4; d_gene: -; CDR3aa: CASSGRLGGGPTAEKLFF; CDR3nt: TGTGCCAGCAGTGGCCGGCTAGGTGGCGGACCCACGGCTGAAAAACTGTTTTTT
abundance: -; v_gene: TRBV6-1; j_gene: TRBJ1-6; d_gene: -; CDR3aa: CASSDRALDSPLHF; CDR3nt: TGTGCCAGCAGTGACCGAGCTTTGGACTCACCCCTCCACTTT
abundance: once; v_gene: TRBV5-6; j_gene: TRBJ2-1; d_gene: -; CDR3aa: CASSFVGVGLTENEQFF; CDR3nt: TGTGCCAGCAGCTTCGTAGGGGTTGGACTAACAGAAAATGAGCAGTTCTTC
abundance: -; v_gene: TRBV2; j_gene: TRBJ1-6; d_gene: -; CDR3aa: CASSAQGSPLHF; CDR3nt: TGTGCCAGCAGTGCGCAGGGTTCACCCCTCCACTTT
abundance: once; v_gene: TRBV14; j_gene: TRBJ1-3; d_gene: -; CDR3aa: CASSQKAGNTIYF; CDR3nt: TGTGCCAGCAGCCAAAAGGCTGGAAACACCATATATTTT
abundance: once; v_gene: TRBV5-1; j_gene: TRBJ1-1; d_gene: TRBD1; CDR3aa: CASSLGGQGHAEAFF; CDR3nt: TGCGCCAGCAGCTTGGGTGGACAGGGGCACGCTGAAGCTTTCTTT
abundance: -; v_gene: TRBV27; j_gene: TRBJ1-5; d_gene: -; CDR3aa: CASSFRADQPQHF; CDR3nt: TGTGCCAGCAGTTTTAGGGCGGATCAGCCCCAGCATTTT
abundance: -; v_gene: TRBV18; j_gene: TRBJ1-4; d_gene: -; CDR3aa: CASSPRLGVGEKLFF; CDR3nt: TGTGCCAGCTCACCAAGGCTTGGGGTGGGTGAAAAACTGTTTTTT
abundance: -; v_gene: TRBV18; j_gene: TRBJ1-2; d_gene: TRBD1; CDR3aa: CASSEGQGAFGYTF; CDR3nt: TGTGCCAGCTCAGAGGGACAGGGGGCTTTTGGCTACACCTTC
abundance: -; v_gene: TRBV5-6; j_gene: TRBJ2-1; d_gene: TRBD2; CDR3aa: CATVRLSGDISYNEQFF; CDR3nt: TGTGCCACCGTACGCTTGAGCGGGGATATATCCTACAATGAGCAGTTCTTC
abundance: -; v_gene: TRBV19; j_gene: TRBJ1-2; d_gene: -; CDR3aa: CASSPGWRGGYTF; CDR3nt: TGTGCCAGTAGTCCGGGTTGGAGAGGAGGCTACACCTTC
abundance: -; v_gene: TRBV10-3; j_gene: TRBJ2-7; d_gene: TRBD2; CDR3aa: CAISETSGYEQYF; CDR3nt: TGTGCCATCAGTGAGACTAGCGGCTACGAGCAGTACTTC
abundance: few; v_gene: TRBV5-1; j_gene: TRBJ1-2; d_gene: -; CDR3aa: CASSPLSGGRDGYTF; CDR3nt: TGCGCCAGCAGCCCGCTATCTGGGGGGAGAGATGGCTACACCTTC
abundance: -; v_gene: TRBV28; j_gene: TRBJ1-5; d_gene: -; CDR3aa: CASNLRGSRHSNQPQHF; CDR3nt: TGTGCCAGCAACCTAAGGGGGTCCAGACATAGCAATCAGCCCCAGCATTTT
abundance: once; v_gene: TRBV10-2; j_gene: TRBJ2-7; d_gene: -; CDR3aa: CASSLNYEQYF; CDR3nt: TGCGCCAGCAGCCTCAACTACGAGCAGTACTTC
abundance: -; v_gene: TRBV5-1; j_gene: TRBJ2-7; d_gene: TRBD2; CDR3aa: CASSGREALYEQYF; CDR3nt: TGCGCCAGCAGCGGGCGGGAGGCATTATACGAGCAGTACTTC
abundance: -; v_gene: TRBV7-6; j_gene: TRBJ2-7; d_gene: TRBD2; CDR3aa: CASSPPGTSREQYF; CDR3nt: TGTGCCAGCAGCCCGCCCGGGACTAGCCGCGAGCAGTACTTC
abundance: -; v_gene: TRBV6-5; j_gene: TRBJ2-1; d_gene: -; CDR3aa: CASSPFNLADEQFF; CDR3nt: TGTGCCAGCAGCCCTTTTAATTTGGCAGATGAGCAGTTCTTC
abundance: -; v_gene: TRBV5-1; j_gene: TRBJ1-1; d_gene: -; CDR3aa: CASSLGAGSSAFF; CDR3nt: TGCGCCAGCAGCTTGGGGGCAGGATCATCGGCTTTCTTT
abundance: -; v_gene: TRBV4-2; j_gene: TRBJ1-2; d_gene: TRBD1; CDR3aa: CASSPGQGNYGYTF; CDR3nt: TGTGCCAGCAGCCCCGGACAGGGTAACTATGGCTACACCTTC
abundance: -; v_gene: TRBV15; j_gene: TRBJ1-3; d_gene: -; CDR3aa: CATSRDVIGTGSGNTIYF; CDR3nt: TGTGCCACCAGCAGAGACGTTATTGGGACGGGCTCTGGAAACACCATATATTTT
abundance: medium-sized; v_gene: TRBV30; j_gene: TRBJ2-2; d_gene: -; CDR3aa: CAWSLGAGGELFF; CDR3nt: TGTGCCTGGAGTTTGGGGGCGGGCGGGGAGCTGTTTTTT
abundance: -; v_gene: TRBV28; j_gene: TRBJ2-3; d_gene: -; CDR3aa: CASSLGGLNTQYF; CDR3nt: TGTGCCAGCAGTTTAGGGGGGTTAAATACGCAGTATTTT
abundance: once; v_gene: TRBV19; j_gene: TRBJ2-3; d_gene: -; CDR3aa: CASSMSGNPDTQYF; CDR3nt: TGTGCCAGTAGTATGTCTGGGAATCCAGATACGCAGTATTTT
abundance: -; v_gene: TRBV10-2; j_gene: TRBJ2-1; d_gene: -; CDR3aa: CASSEYRANEQFF; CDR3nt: TGCGCCAGCAGTGAATACAGGGCGAATGAGCAGTTCTTC
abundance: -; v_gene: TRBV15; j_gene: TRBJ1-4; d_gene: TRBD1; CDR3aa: CATSTGETGVFGEKLFF; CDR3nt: TGTGCCACCAGCACCGGGGAGACAGGGGTTTTCGGCGAAAAACTGTTTTTT
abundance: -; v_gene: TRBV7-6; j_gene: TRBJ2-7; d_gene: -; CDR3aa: CASSDGKGEYEQYF; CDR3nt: TGTGCCAGCAGCGATGGGAAGGGGGAGTACGAGCAGTACTTC
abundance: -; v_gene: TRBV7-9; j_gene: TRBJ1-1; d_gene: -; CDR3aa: CASRRGERGTEAFF; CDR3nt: TGTGCCAGCAGGAGAGGTGAACGGGGCACTGAAGCTTTCTTT
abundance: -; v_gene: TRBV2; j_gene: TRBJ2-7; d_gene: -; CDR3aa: CASRAQPSSYEQYF; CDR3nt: TGTGCCAGCAGGGCACAACCGAGCTCCTACGAGCAGTACTTC
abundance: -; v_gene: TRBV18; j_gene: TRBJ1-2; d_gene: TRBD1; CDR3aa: CASSLTGGSYYGYTF; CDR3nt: TGTGCTAGCTCACTAACAGGGGGCTCCTACTATGGCTACACCTTC
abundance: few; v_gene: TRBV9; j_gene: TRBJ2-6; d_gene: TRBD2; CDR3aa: CASSGRTSETSGANVLTF; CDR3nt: TGTGCCAGCAGCGGCCGGACTAGCGAAACCTCTGGGGCCAACGTCCTGACTTTC
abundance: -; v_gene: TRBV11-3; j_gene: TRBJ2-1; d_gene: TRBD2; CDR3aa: CASSGGGRPNEQFF; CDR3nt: TGTGCCAGCAGTGGAGGCGGGAGGCCAAATGAGCAGTTCTTC
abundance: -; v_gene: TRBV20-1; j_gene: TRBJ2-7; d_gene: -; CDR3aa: CSALGAYEQYF; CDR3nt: TGCAGTGCTCTCGGGGCTTACGAGCAGTACTTC
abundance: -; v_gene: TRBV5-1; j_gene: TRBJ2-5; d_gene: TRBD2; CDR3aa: CASSLASGRETQYF; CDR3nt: TGCGCCAGCAGCTTGGCTAGCGGGAGGGAGACCCAGTACTTC
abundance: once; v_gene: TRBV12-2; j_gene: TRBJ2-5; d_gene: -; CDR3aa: CASRSRGTIEETQYF; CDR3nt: TGTGCAAGTCGCTCAAGGGGGACTATCGAAGAGACCCAGTACTTC
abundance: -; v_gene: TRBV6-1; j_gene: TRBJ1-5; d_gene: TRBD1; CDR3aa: CASSGTGGNQPQHF; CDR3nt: TGTGCCAGCAGTGGGACAGGGGGCAATCAGCCCCAGCATTTT
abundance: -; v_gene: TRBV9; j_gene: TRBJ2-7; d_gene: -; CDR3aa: CASSPGHIAESSYEQYF; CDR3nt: TGTGCCAGCAGCCCAGGACACATAGCGGAAAGCTCCTACGAGCAGTACTTC
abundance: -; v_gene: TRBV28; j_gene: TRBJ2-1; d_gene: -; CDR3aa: CASTGHYNEQFF; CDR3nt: TGTGCCAGCACCGGGCACTACAATGAGCAGTTCTTC